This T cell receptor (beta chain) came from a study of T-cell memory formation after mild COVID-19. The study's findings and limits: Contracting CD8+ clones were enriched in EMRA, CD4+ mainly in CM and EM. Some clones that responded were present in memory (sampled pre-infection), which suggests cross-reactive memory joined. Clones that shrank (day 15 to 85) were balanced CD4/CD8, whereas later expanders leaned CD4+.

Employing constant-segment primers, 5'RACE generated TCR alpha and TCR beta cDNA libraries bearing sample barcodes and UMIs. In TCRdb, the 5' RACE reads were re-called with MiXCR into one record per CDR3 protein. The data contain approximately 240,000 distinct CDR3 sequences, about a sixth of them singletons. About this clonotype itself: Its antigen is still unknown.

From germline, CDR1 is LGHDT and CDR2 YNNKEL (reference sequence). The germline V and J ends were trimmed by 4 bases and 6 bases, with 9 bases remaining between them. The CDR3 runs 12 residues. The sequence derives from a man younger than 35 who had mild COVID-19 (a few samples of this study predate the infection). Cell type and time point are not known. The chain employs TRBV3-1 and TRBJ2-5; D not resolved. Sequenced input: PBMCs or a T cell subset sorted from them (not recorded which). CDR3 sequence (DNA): TGTGCCAGCAGCCCCCCCGGGCAGACCCAGTACTTC. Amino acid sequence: CASSPPGQTQYF.